These T cell receptor beta chains were read from a single sample in a study of naive and memory T cell subsets. TCRdb re-analysed the UMI-ligation and nested PCR reads in MiXCR, keeping a single row per CDR3 protein. The table shows 15,000 to 20,000 distinct CDR3 sequences, with less than 9.5% occurring only once. The sample was skin, taken from a tuberculin skin test site. The source is an adult in good health. Both conserved end residues are trimmed from each CDR3.

j_call v_call cdr3_aa
TRBJ1-5 TRBV20-1 SARDRTRLQPQH
TRBJ2-7 TRBV2 ASSEQGAGYEQY
TRBJ2-7 TRBV27 ASSRDRGNEQY
TRBJ1-1 TRBV30 AWVGGVSGPNTEAF
TRBJ1-6 TRBV6-5 ASSTFRDRSTSPLH
TRBJ2-1 TRBV5-1 ASSSHVAGEDEQF
TRBJ2-5 TRBV7-2 ASSPGTVIAETQY
TRBJ1-5 TRBV21-1 ASSLRTGEPQH
TRBJ2-7 TRBV11-2 ASSLDSRGSYEQY
TRBJ2-3 TRBV12-3/TRBV12-4 ASRLTGLSTDTQY
TRBJ2-7 TRBV7-2 ASTPKRAGVLSEQY
TRBJ1-5 TRBV4-1 ASSLRGLGQPQH
TRBJ1-6 TRBV7-2 ASSPRQGIMSYNSPLH
TRBJ2-7 TRBV18 ASSPPFRDRVSGGENEQY
TRBJ2-4 TRBV20-1 SAKLAGGKLAKNIQY
TRBJ1-5 TRBV28 ASSFDREGSQPQH
TRBJ2-2 TRBV5-1 ASSWFRDAGDNTGELF
TRBJ1-6 TRBV12-3/TRBV12-4 ASSTGLNSPLH
TRBJ1-4 TRBV15 ATSRSGGGEKLF
TRBJ2-4 TRBV12-3/TRBV12-4 ASSPNGQAKNIQY
TRBJ2-7 TRBV11-2 ASRPLTGPYEQY
TRBJ1-6 TRBV25-1 ASRRGTDSPLH
TRBJ2-1 TRBV4-3 ASSQDESSYNEQF
TRBJ2-3 TRBV29-1 SAAEGAGDTQY
TRBJ1-3 TRBV2 ASCTYSGNTIY
TRBJ2-6 TRBV19 AIRDRGSGANVLT
TRBJ2-2 TRBV7-9 ASSLPISGNTGELF
TRBJ2-2 TRBV7-2 ASSLVGTGAGELF
TRBJ2-1 TRBV24-1 ATSDTPGLAGVRGGYNEQF
TRBJ2-3 TRBV11-2 ASSLPLGKVTDTQY
TRBJ2-7 TRBV28 ASSLWDRGFVEQY
TRBJ2-1 TRBV9 ASSVQSGEQF